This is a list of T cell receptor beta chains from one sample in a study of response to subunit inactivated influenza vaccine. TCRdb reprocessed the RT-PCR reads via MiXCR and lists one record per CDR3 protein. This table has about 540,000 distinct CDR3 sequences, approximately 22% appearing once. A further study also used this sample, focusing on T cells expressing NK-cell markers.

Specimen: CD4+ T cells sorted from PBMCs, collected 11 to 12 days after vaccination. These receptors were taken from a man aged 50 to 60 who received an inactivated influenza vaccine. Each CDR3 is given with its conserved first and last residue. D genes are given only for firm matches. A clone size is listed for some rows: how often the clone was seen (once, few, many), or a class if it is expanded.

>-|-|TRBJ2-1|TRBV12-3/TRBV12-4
TGTGCCAGCAGTGGGCTTACACGGGGCAATGAGCAGTTCTTC
CASSGLTRGNEQFF
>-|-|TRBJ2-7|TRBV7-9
TGTGCCAGCAGCTTCACCGCGGATTCCTACGAGCAGTACTTC
CASSFTADSYEQYF
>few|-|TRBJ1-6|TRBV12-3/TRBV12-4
TGTGCCAGCAGTTTTGGGGGGAAGGTCCTCCACTTT
CASSFGGKVLHF
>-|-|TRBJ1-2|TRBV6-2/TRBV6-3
TGTGCCAGCAGTTCGACCGGGGCCCTAGGGGGCTACACCTTC
CASSSTGALGGYTF
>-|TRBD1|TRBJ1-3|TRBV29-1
TGCAGCGCATACAGGGGGGACACCATATATTTT
CSAYRGDTIYF
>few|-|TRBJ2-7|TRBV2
TGTGCCAGCAGTGGAGGGACGTACTACGAGCAGTACTTC
CASSGGTYYEQYF
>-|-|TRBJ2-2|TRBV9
TGTGCCAGCTCCCTGGACAGCTTGAACACCGGGGAGCTGTTTTTT
CASSLDSLNTGELFF
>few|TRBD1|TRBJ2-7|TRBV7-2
TGTGCCAGCAGCCAGCTTTCCGGGACAGGGTTAACCTACGAGCAGTACTTC
CASSQLSGTGLTYEQYF
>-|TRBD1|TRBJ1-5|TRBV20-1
TGCAGTGCCCCGGGACAGGGTCAGCCCCAGCATTTT
CSAPGQGQPQHF
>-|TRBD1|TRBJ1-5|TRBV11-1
TGTGCCAGCAGCTCTGACAGGGGAATCGGATATAGCAATCAGCCCCAGCATTTT
CASSSDRGIGYSNQPQHF
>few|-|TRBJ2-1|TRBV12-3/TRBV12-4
TGTGCCAGCACCTCGGACACTGAGCAGTTCTTC
CASTSDTEQFF
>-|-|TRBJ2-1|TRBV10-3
TGTGCCATCAGTGAGAGGGACTTTTACAATGAGCAGTTCTTC
CAISERDFYNEQFF
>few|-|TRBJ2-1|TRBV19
TGTGCCAGTAGTATAAGGGCAGGGGAGCAGTTCTTC
CASSIRAGEQFF
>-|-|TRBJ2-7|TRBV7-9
TGTGCCAGCAGCTTAGAAATGGGGCTCGTTTACGAGCAGTACTTC
CASSLEMGLVYEQYF
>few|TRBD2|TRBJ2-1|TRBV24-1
TGTGCCACCAGTGATCAAGCGGGGGTAAGCAATGAGCAGTTCTTC
CATSDQAGVSNEQFF
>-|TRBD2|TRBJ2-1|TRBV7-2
TGTGCCAGCAGCTTAATCACTAGCGGGGGCAATGAGCAGTTCTTC
CASSLITSGGNEQFF
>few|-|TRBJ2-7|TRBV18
TGTGCCAGCTCACCTGGGACAGCGGGTTCCTACGAGCAGTACTTC
CASSPGTAGSYEQYF
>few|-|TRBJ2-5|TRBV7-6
TGTGCCAGCAGCTTGGGCGGGACCGGGACCCAGTACTTC
CASSLGGTGTQYF
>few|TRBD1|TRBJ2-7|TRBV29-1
TGCAGCGTCTCGGGACAGTACTACGAGCAGTACTTC
CSVSGQYYEQYF
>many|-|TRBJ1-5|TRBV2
TGTGCCAGCAGTCAGACCGGGAAAGCAAGCAATCAGCCCCAGCATTTT
CASSQTGKASNQPQHF
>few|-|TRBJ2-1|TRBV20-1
TGCAGTGCTAGTATCAATGAGCAGTTCTTC
CSASINEQFF
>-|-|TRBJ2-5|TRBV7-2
TGTGCCAGCAGCTCGCCGGCCGGTCGGGGAGTCCAAGAGACCCAGTACTTC
CASSSPAGRGVQETQYF
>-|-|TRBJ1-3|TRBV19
TGTGCCAGTAGTATCGGAAGGGGCACTGGAAACACCATATATTTT
CASSIGRGTGNTIYF
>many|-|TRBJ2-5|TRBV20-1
TGCAGTGCCTCTGAGACCAGGGCGGGCCATCGGTCCCAGTACTTC
CSASETRAGHRSQYF
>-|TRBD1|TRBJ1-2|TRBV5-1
TGCGCCAGCAGCCTGGGACAGGGGATTTTCTATGGCTACACCTTC
CASSLGQGIFYGYTF
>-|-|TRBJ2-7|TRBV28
TGTGCCAGCGCTTTATACTTTGGCGAGCAGTACTTC
CASALYFGEQYF
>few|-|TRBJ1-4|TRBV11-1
TGTGCCAGCAGCTTGTGGAATAATGAAAAACTGTTTTTT
CASSLWNNEKLFF
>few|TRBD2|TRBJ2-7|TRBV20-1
TGCAGTGCTAGTAGCGGGGGGAACTACGAGCAGTACTTC
CSASSGGNYEQYF
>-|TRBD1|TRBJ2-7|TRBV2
TGTGCCAGCAAGGACAGGACCTACGAGCAGTACTTC
CASKDRTYEQYF
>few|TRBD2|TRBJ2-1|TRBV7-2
TGTGCCAGCAGCTTAGGAATAGCGGGAGGATACAATGAGCAGTTCTTC
CASSLGIAGGYNEQFF
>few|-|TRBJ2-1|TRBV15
TGTGCCACCAGCATAAAATTGATAAGGGGGATGACCAATGAGCAGTTCTTC
CATSIKLIRGMTNEQFF
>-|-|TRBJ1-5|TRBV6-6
TGTGCCAGCAGGAGGATTGGTCAGCCCCAGCATTTT
CASRRIGQPQHF
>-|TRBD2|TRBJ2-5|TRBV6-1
TGTGCCAGCAGTACACCCAGGGGAGCGGGGGGCCAAGAGACCCAGTACTTC
CASSTPRGAGGQETQYF
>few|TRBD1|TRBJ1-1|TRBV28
TGTGCCAGCAGCGCGGAACAGGGGGCGGGGAGCACTGAAGCTTTCTTT
CASSAEQGAGSTEAFF
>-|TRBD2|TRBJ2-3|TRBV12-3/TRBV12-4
TGTGCCAGCAGTTTCGGCGGGAGGGTTAGAGATACGCAGTATTTT
CASSFGGRVRDTQYF
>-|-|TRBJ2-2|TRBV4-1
TGCGCCAGCAGCCGCTTTGGGGAAGGGGCCGGGGAGCTGTTTTTT
CASSRFGEGAGELFF
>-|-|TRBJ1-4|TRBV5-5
TGTGCCAGCAGCTTGGGTATCGCAACTAATGAAAAACTGTTTTTT
CASSLGIATNEKLFF
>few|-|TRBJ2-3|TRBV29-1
TGCAGCGTGGGTAGAGATACGCAGTATTTT
CSVGRDTQYF
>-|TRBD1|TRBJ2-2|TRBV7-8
TGTGCCAGCAGCTCCGGACAGGGGAGTAACACCGGGGAGCTGTTTTTT
CASSSGQGSNTGELFF
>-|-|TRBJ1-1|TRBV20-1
TGCAGTGCTAGAACACGGGTGGAAGCTTTCTTT
CSARTRVEAFF
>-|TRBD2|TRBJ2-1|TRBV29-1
TGCAGCGTTGTGGGTTTCGTGCTAGCGGGGTACAATGAGCAGTTCTTC
CSVVGFVLAGYNEQFF
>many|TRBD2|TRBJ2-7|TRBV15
TGTGCCACCAGCAGAGTAGGAGGACTAGCCTACGAGCAGTACTTC
CATSRVGGLAYEQYF
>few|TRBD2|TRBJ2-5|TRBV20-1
TGCAGTGCTAGCCCGCCCCTGGGGACTAGCGGGAGAGTAGGGGAGACCCAGTACTTC
CSASPPLGTSGRVGETQYF